What follows are 23 T cell receptor beta chains derived from one specimen sequenced in a study of immune characterization of retroperitoneal liposarcoma. MiXCR, run by TCRdb on the PCR reads, gives a single entry per CDR3 protein. The sample shows 6,600 or so distinct CDR3 sequences, around 30% of them seen only once. Sequenced material: tumor tissue. All receptors come from a female donor with retroperitoneal liposarcoma.

By proportion, this clonotype is medium-sized (0.01 to 0.1%). V usage is TRBV5-5 and J usage is TRBJ2-3; D not certain. In germline, CDR1 is SGHKS, CDR2 YYEKEE (reference sequence). The CDR3 spans 15 residues. V dropped 1 base and J dropped 1 base, with 10 bases sitting between them. The CDR3 DNA follows: TGTGCCAGCAGCTTGACAGTTTGGGGCACAGATACGCAGTATTTT. Its protein is CASSLTVWGTDTQYF.

V and J are TRBV12-3 or TRBV12-4 and TRBJ1-2; TRBD1 aligns across 10 bases. Germline trimming cut 6 bases from V and 5 bases from J; bases unmatched to any gene: 18. CDR3 length: 18 residues. The CDR3 DNA sequence: TGTGCCAGCAGAGGACAGGGGGTGGATTTGGGAGGACGGTATGGCTACACCTTC. Translated, it gives CASRGQGVDLGGRYGYTF.

In its sample, this clonotype ranks as medium-sized (0.01 to 0.1%). V and J are TRBV12-3 or TRBV12-4 and TRBJ2-7; 7 bases align to TRBD1. With 6 bases clipped from V and 4 bases from J, the junction kept 6 bases outside the gene matches. The CDR3 loop spans 13 amino acids. The CDR3 DNA is TGTGCCAGCAGCCCGGGGACAGTTTACGAGCAGTACTTC. Encoded protein: CASSPGTVYEQYF.

The V gene is TRBV4-1, the J gene TRBJ1-2; 7 bases agree with TRBD1. The trim removed 0 bases at V and 3 bases at J, leaving 4 bases unmatched. The CDR3 is 15 residues long. Germline assignment: CDR1 MGHRA and CDR2 YSYEKL. CDR3: CASSQDATGHYGYTF. The CDR3 bases are TGCGCCAGCAGCCAAGACGCGACAGGGCACTATGGCTACACCTTC.

This clonotype is a singleton in its sample. This rearrangement joins TRBV6-1 to TRBJ1-2; 10 positions match TRBD1. Germline CDR1 and CDR2: MNHNS and SASEGT. V shed 5 bases, J shed 8 bases, and the junction held 8 bases outside the gene matches. This CDR3 contains 14 residues. CDR3 protein: CASSPWGTGAGYTF. CDR3 nucleotide sequence: TGTGCCAGCAGTCCCTGGGGGACAGGGGCCGGCTACACCTTC.

As DNA, the CDR3 is TGTGCCAGCAGTTACTCCTCGGGGGCCCGTGAGACCCAGTACTTC. Its protein is CASSYSSGARETQYF. This chain joins TRBV6-6 and TRBJ2-1; D may match TRBD1 or TRBD2 (6 bases each). The J call may be in error: the DNA end matches TRBJ2-5 better. The CDR3 is 15 amino acids. Germline assignment: CDR1 MNHNY and CDR2 SVGAGI (reference sequence).

Only one count was recorded for this clonotype. This sequence joins TRBV4-1 and TRBJ2-1; D may correspond to TRBD1 or TRBD2 (5 bases each). The CDR3 is made up of 15 amino acids. Germline V gene data show CDR1 as MGHRA and CDR2 as YSYEKL. Trimming removed 3 bases from V and 13 bases from J, with 22 bases in between. The CDR3 reads CASSQGWDPQETQFF. The CDR3 DNA sequence: TGCGCCAGCAGCCAGGGGTGGGACCCCCAAGAGACCCAGTTCTTC.

V usage is TRBV12-3 or TRBV12-4 and J usage is TRBJ1-6; D unclear. The V end was cut by 6 bases, the J end by 7 bases, with 10 bases between. This CDR3 comprises 13 residues. The CDR3 DNA is TGTGCCAGCAGCCCCCTTTCGAATTCACCCCTCCACTTT. It specifies CASSPLSNSPLHF.

This clonotype was counted once. The V gene is TRBV12-3 or TRBV12-4, the J gene TRBJ2-3, with D tentatively TRBD1 (5 bases). The CDR3 loop spans 15 amino acids. Trimming took 3 bases from V and 0 from J, leaving 10 bases between them. The CDR3 sequence is CASSFKGRSTDTQYF. The CDR3, as DNA: TGTGCCAGCAGTTTTAAGGGGCGAAGCACAGATACGCAGTATTTT.

This chain links TRBV6-4 with TRBJ1-1; TRBD1 might be the D (6 bases). The CDR3 loop spans 15 amino acids. Per germline, CDR1 MRHNA and CDR2 SNTAGT. V lost 7 bases to trimming and J lost 4 bases, with 19 bases between them. DNA for the CDR3: TGTGCCAGCATCATGGGAGGGGGGGGGCCCACTGAAGCTTTCTTT. It specifies CASIMGGGGPTEAFF.

In its sample, this clonotype was seen many times. The chain uses TRBV6-1 and TRBJ2-5; no definite D call. The CDR3 has 11 residues. CDR1 MNHNS and CDR2 SASEGT come from the germline V gene. The V end was cut by 2 bases, the J end by 11 bases, with 9 bases between. The CDR3 sequence is CASSERDEQYF. For the CDR3, the DNA is TGTGCCAGCAGTGAAAGGGATGAGCAGTACTTC.

This clonotype is labeled medium-sized (0.01 to 0.1%). The rearrangement links TRBV11-2 to TRBJ2-3; D unclear. The ends were cut back, 2 bases at V and 4 bases at J, with 10 bases in the middle. The germline V gene encodes CDR1 SGHAT and CDR2 FQNNGV. The CDR3 loop spans 14 amino acids. The CDR3, as DNA: TGTGCCAGCAGCTTATACGCTGGGGCAGATACGCAGTATTTT. Translating it yields CASSLYAGADTQYF.

Ten or more counts support this clonotype. The CDR3 carries no conserved terminal phenylalanine or tryptophan, so it likely arises from a read error. The limits of the CDR3 on the DNA are not certain, so only TCRdb's listed CDR3 is given. The chain employs TRBV7-2 and TRBJ2-1; TRBD1 is the table's D call, not checked against the DNA. The CDR3 spans 12 residues, counting both ends. Per the germline V gene, CDR1 is SGHTA and CDR2 is FQGNSA. CDR3 sequence reads: CASSLGGGLLEC.

This clonotype was observed at least ten times. The chain carries TRBV6-1 and TRBJ2-1; D remains ambiguous. This CDR3 region has 13 residues. Germline values: CDR1 MNHNS, CDR2 SASEGT. V was shortened by 7 bases and J by 10 bases, with 17 bases between the two germline ends. The CDR3 region has the DNA TGTGCCAGCATACAGAAGAGCTCCTACGAGCAGTTCTTC. It yields the protein CASIQKSSYEQFF.

With respect to this clonotype: This could be a read error, since a much larger clone is one nucleotide away. The chain combines TRBV5-1 with TRBJ2-1; 11 nucleotides agree with TRBD2. The CDR3 is 18 residues long. The germline V gene has CDR1 SGHRS and CDR2 YFSETQ. Trimming removed 3 bases from V and 10 bases from J; junction bases left unmatched: 18. In DNA form, the CDR3 reads TGCGCCAGCAGCTCCCGGCCGGTGACTAGCGGGAATTCCTACGAGCAGTTCTTC. Protein product: CASSSRPVTSGNSYEQFF. Combining the CDR3 with reference TRBV5-1 and TRBJ2-1 gives the whole variable domain KAGVTQTPRYLIKTRGQQVTLSCSPISGHRSVSWYQQTPGQGLQFLFEYFSETQRNKGNFPGRFSGRQFSNSRSEMNVSTLELGDSALYLCASSSRPVTSGNSYEQFFGPGTRLTVL.

The genes are TRBV7-3 and TRBJ2-1, with D hard to call. Germline values: CDR1 SGHTA, CDR2 FQGTGA. Trimming pared 2 bases from V and 6 bases from J, leaving 11 bases between. CDR3 length: 14 amino acids. The CDR3 sequence is CASSLAQAPNEQFF. The CDR3 coding sequence is TGTGCCAGCAGCTTAGCCCAAGCCCCCAATGAGCAGTTCTTC.

The V and J genes are TRBV5-6 and TRBJ2-5; 14 bases map to TRBD2. The J call may not be correct, given that the DNA end is closer to TRBJ2-1. Germline lookup yields CDR1 SGHDT and CDR2 YYEEEE. This CDR3 contains 16 residues. CDR3 DNA: TGTGCCAGCAGCCTAGGGACTAGCGGGGGCTTCAATGAGCAGTTCTTC. It specifies CASSLGTSGGFNEQFF.

This clonotype was seen more than once but under ten times. The chain has TRBV4-1 and TRBJ2-1, with a possible D match to TRBD2 (6 bases). Per the germline V gene, CDR1 is MGHRA and CDR2 is YSYEKL. The CDR3 sequence is 14 residues long. The V end was cut by 1 base, the J end by 6 bases, with 10 bases between. DNA of the CDR3: TGCGCCAGCAGCCAAGTGGGGACTCCCAATGAGCAGTTCTTC. It codes for CASSQVGTPNEQFF.

V usage is TRBV27 and J usage is TRBJ2-5; a possible D gene is TRBD1 (6 bases). The germline CDR1 and CDR2 sequences are MNHEY and SMNVEV (reference sequence). The CDR3 has 12 residues. Trimming shortened V by 6 bases and J by 5 bases, and 10 bases separated the two germline ends. CDR3 in DNA: TGTGCCAGCAGCCTAACAGGGGAGACCCAGTACTTC. Protein product: CASSLTGETQYF.

The V and J genes are TRBV25-1 and TRBJ2-3; D not certain. Trimming took 3 bases from V and 0 from J, leaving 7 bases between them. This CDR3 contains 14 residues. CDR1 is MGHDK, CDR2 SYGVNS, per germline. DNA of the CDR3: TGTGCCAGCAGTGAGAGGACCAGCACAGATACGCAGTATTTT. It yields the protein CASSERTSTDTQYF.

The CDR3 protein is CASSQGTAGDEQFF. The CDR3, as DNA: TGTGCCAGCAGTCAGGGGACGGCGGGGGATGAGCAGTTCTTC. This rearrangement joins TRBV27 to TRBJ2-1; a weak D match, TRBD2 (7 bases). The CDR3 runs 14 residues. V lost 5 bases and J lost 8, with 16 bases in between. Looked up from germline, CDR1 is MNHEY and CDR2 is SMNVEV (reference sequence).

This clonotype appeared many times. A much larger clone differs by one base, so this may be a read error. V usage is TRBV6-1 and J usage is TRBJ2-5; a possible D gene is TRBD2 (5 bases). Between the trimmed V and J ends, which lost 3 bases and 11 bases, there was a span of 13 bases. The CDR3 consists of 12 residues. CDR1 is MNHNS, CDR2 SASEGT, per germline. This CDR3 is CASSDRVGEQYF. CDR3 nucleotide sequence: TGTGCCAGCAGTGACCGGGTGGGAGAGCAGTACTTC.

This clonotype was seen a few times. This may be a read error, as it is one base from a much larger clone. The chain employs TRBV6-4 and TRBJ2-1; 8 bases are shared with TRBD1. The last part of the DNA fits TRBJ2-7 better; the J call may be wrong. Germline V lookup: CDR1 MRHNA, CDR2 SNTAGT. The CDR3 runs to 15 residues. The CDR3 protein is CASSEGSGGGNEQYF. The CDR3 DNA sequence: TGTGCCAGCAGTGAGGGCTCAGGGGGCGGCAATGAGCAGTACTTC.